The 10 T cell receptor beta chains presented below share a single source sample, sequenced in a study of blood T cell repertoires in COVID-19. Repertoires were generated with immunoSEQ multiplex PCR, while TCRdb's copy carries only in-frame clones and drops some. The sample lists about 81,000 clones; about 91% were seen once. Sequenced sample: peripheral blood. The source of these receptors is a man between 65 and 85 years old with active or convalescent COVID-19.

The chain employs TRBV20-1 and TRBJ1-6; 11 positions agree with TRBD1. This CDR3 contains 17 residues. V lost 3 bases, J lost 8 bases, and 12 bases stayed unmatched. The germline V gene has CDR1 DFQATT and CDR2 SNEGSKA (reference sequence). CDR3 bases: TGCAGTGCTAGTTGGGACAGGGGGATCCCGGGTTATTCACCCCTCCACTTT. Translating it yields CSASWDRGIPGYSPLHF.

V gene TRBV16 combines with J gene TRBJ1-1; tentatively, D is TRBD1 (6 bases). The germline gives CDR1 KGHSY, CDR2 FQNENV. V lost 2 bases, J lost 1 base, and 8 bases lay in between. CDR3 length: 14 amino acids. Written as DNA, the CDR3 is TGTGCCAGCAGCCAACCGGACAGGAACACTGAAGCTTTCTTT. Its translation is CASSQPDRNTEAFF.

CDR3: CASTSGVTDTQYF. CDR3 DNA sequence: TGTGCCAGCACCTCAGGGGTGACAGATACGCAGTATTTT. The chain uses TRBV12-3 or TRBV12-4 and TRBJ2-3, with D possibly TRBD1 on 6 matching bases. This CDR3 comprises 13 residues. V was pared by 7 bases and J by 3 bases, with 11 bases between.

For this clone: At the DNA level, this CDR3 is encoded by other sequences in the same sample as well. V and J are TRBV19 and TRBJ1-1; 9 bases agree with TRBD1. The CDR3 is 13 residues long. The germline CDR1 and CDR2 sequences are LNHDA and SQIVND (reference sequence). V shed 6 bases and J 2 bases; nucleotides not matched to a gene: 1. The CDR3 nucleotides read TGTGCCAGTAGGGACAGGGGTAACACTGAAGCTTTCTTT. Amino acids: CASRDRGNTEAFF.

The chain recombines TRBV12-5 with TRBJ2-3, with no clear D. The CDR3 runs to 11 residues. Germline CDR1 is LGHNT and CDR2 is FRNRAP. V lost 4 bases to trimming and J lost 6 bases, with 5 bases between them. CDR3 loop: CASGWADTQYF. The DNA for the CDR3 is TGTGCTAGTGGTTGGGCGGATACGCAGTATTTT.

V and J are TRBV24-1 and TRBJ1-2; 11 bases map to TRBD1. V trimming: 1 base; J trimming: 4 bases; junction bases outside the gene matches: 7. This CDR3 contains 17 residues. Germline-derived CDR1 and CDR2 are KGHDR and SFDVKD. This CDR3 reads CATSDFAGQGDGYGYTF. CDR3 nucleotide sequence: TGTGCCACCAGTGATTTCGCGGGACAGGGGGACGGCTATGGCTACACCTTC.

The chain recombines TRBV7-2 with TRBJ1-4; no definite D call. Trimming took 3 bases from V and 8 from J, leaving 22 bases between them. Looked up from germline, CDR1 is SGHTA and CDR2 is FQGNSA. The CDR3 extends over 17 amino acids. The CDR3 coding sequence is TGTGCCAGCAGCTTTTCCGGGCCCGGGGAAATTTGGGAAAAACTGTTTTTT. Translation: CASSFSGPGEIWEKLFF. The full variable domain, in which reference TRBV7-2 and TRBJ1-4 provide the parts outside the CDR3, is GAGVSQSPSNKVTEKGKDVELRCDPISGHTALYWYRQSLGQGLEFLIYFQGNSAPDKSGLPSDRFSAERTGGSVSTLTIQRTQQEDSAVYLCASSFSGPGEIWEKLFFGSGTQLSVL.

This chain links TRBV4-2 with TRBJ1-1; D remains ambiguous. This CDR3 is 16 amino acids long. CDR1 LGHNA and CDR2 YNFKEQ come from the germline V gene. Trimming removed 1 base at V and 0 bases at J, with 12 bases between. CDR3 sequence: CASSQGPFLVNTEAFF. The CDR3 coding sequence is TGTGCCAGCAGCCAAGGCCCATTCTTAGTGAACACTGAAGCTTTCTTT.

This rearrangement joins TRBV24-1 to TRBJ1-5, with D possibly matching TRBD1 (5 bases). Germline values: CDR1 KGHDR, CDR2 SFDVKD. V lost 4 bases to trimming and J lost 4 bases, with 10 bases between them. The CDR3 loop spans 14 amino acids. As DNA, the CDR3 is TGTGCCACCAGTGAAGGAAAGGGGAATCAGCCCCAGCATTTT. As protein: CATSEGKGNQPQHF.

The J gene is TRBJ1-2, the V gene TRBV6-5, with a weak D call TRBD1 (5 bases). The V end lost 3 bases, the J end lost 2 bases, and 13 bases lay between the germline ends. The CDR3 consists of 15 residues. CDR1 MNHEY and CDR2 SVGAGI come from the germline V gene. CDR3 coding DNA: TGTGCCAGCAGTTATGGGGGGGACGGGAACTATGGCTACACCTTC. Translation: CASSYGGDGNYGYTF.